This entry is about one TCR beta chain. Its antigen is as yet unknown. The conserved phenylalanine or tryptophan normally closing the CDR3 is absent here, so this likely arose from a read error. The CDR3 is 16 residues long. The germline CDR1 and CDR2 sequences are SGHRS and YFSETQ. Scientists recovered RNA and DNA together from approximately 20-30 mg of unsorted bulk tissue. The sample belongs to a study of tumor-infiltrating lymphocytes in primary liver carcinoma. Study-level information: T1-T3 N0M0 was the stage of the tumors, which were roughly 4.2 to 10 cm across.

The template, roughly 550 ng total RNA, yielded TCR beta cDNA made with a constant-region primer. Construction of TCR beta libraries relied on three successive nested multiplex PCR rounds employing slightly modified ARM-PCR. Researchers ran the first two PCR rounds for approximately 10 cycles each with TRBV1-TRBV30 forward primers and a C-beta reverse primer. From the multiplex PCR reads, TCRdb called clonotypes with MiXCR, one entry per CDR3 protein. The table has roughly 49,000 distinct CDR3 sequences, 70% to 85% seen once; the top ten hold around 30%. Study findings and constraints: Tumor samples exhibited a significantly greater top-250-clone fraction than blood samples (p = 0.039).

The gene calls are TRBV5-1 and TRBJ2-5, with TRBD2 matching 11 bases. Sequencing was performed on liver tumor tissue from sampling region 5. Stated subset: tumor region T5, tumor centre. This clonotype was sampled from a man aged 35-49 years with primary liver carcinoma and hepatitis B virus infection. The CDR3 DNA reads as TGCGCTAGCAGCCCCCTAGCGGGAGGATCACAAGAGACCCAGTACCTC. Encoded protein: CASSPLAGGSQETQYL.